This T cell receptor (beta chain) was sequenced during a study of T cell responses to AZD1222 COVID-19 vaccine. Germline CDR1 SGHKS, CDR2 YYEKEE (reference sequence). V dropped 5 bases and J dropped 9; count of bases not matched to a gene: 12. This CDR3 has 16 amino acids. TCRdb's copy holds only in-frame clones and misses some; the assay was immunoSEQ multiplex PCR. The data contain 100,000 or so clones, roughly nine tenths of them singletons. Study-level results: After the peak T cell response, and only then, were repertoires sampled. Donors in the cohort were predominantly white British and more often female, and clonal diversity was possibly underestimated. There were vaccine-associated CD4 TCRs across spike, dominant at 160-218 and 743-854.

Concerning this clone itself: The target antigen is unknown.

The source is an adult in good health. This chain uses TRBV5-5 with TRBJ2-1; 12 bases agree with TRBD1. The sequencing here drew on peripheral blood, taken on day 0 of AZD1222 vaccination. The CDR3: CASRRGQGASQSEQFF. CDR3 bases: TGTGCCAGCAGGCGGGGACAGGGGGCAAGCCAGAGTGAGCAGTTCTTC.